What follows describes a single T cell receptor beta chain. The data were taken from a study of control samples from healthy donors and cancer patients. The CDR3 is 13 amino acids. Trimming cost V 8 bases and J 5 bases; bases outside gene matches: 8. The germline V gene has CDR1 WNHNN and CDR2 SYGVQD (reference sequence). This table comes from immunoSEQ multiplex PCR, and its TCRdb copy is limited to in-frame clones, with some not included. Recorded for this sample: some 180,000 clones. The rearrangement uses TRBV10-1 and TRBJ1-1; TRBD1 aligns across 7 bases. The sequenced sample was blood. The TCR sequence derives from a woman aged 30 to 39 in good health. This CDR3 reads CASSLQGGTEAFF. CDR3 sequence (DNA): TGCGCCAGCTCACTCCAGGGGGGTACTGAAGCTTTCTTT.